Shown below are 6 T cell receptor beta chains from a single sample sequenced in a study of T cell repertoires in cytomegalovirus infection (dated by TCRdb to between 2017 and 2020). Sequencing was carried out with an Illumina HiSeq 1500. The raw public reads went through TCRdb reprocessing: fastp at Q25, MiXCR clone calling, in-frame beta chains kept. Each CDR3 protein gets just one entry, which takes the most common genes and DNA from the rows behind it. In all, the sample holds approximately 730,000 distinct CDR3 sequences, and roughly a third of those were seen once. The leading ten clones occupy 15% to 20% of the sample. Their target antigens are unknown. The sample's treatment or condition label, in plain terms: in vitro stimulation with specific CMV peptide epitopes to enrich CMV-specific T cells. The sequences come from cultured PBMCs, collected from culture after CMV antigen stimulation. The receptor source for this set is a human donor in good health (CMV status not recorded). Some clones in this sample may be carry-over from other donors' samples.

This clonotype was observed a few times. V and J are TRBV12-3 or TRBV12-4 and TRBJ1-6, with 7 bases identical to TRBD1. The CDR3 runs to 15 residues. J lost 4 bases, V lost 5 bases, and 5 bases had no gene match. The CDR3 coding sequence is TGTGCCAGCAGTCTCGGGACAGCTTATAATTCACCCCTCCACTTT. This translates into CASSLGTAYNSPLHF.

V usage is TRBV6-6 and J usage is TRBJ2-3, with 11 bases aligning to TRBD2. V shed 2 bases and J 6 bases; nucleotides not matched to a gene: 10. CDR1 and CDR2 (germline): MNHNY, SVGAGI (reference sequence). This CDR3 has 17 residues. CDR3 DNA sequence: TGTGCCAGCAGTTACGGGGTAGCGGGGGGGAGCAGGGATACGCAGTATTTT. This encodes CASSYGVAGGSRDTQYF.

This chain joins TRBV5-1 and TRBJ2-1; D could derive from TRBD1 or TRBD2 (5 bases each). Germline V gene lookup returns CDR1 SGHRS and CDR2 YFSETQ. This CDR3 spans 13 amino acids. The V end was cut by 4 bases, the J end by 8 bases, with 13 bases between. The CDR3 spells CASSPGLGHEQFF. For the CDR3, the DNA is TGCGCCAGCAGCCCCGGGCTGGGACATGAGCAGTTCTTC.

V gene TRBV4-1 combines with J gene TRBJ2-3, with D perhaps TRBD2 (7 bases). The CDR3 is made up of 17 amino acids. The germline CDR1 and CDR2 sequences are MGHRA and YSYEKL. The V end lost 2 bases, the J end lost 3 bases, and 18 bases lay between the germline ends. CDR3 nucleotide sequence: TGCGCCAGCAGCCAAATAGAAATGAAGGGGGGGACAGATACGCAGTATTTT. Translated: CASSQIEMKGGTDTQYF.

This clonotype was counted a few times. J is TRBJ1-2 and V is TRBV12-3 or TRBV12-4, with D unresolved. V was shortened by 4 bases and J by 4 bases, with 10 bases between the two germline ends. The CDR3 extends over 13 amino acids. In nucleotides, the CDR3 is TGTGCCAGCAGTTCGGGCGTAGCCTATGGCTACACCTTC. Its protein product is CASSSGVAYGYTF.

The J gene is TRBJ1-6, the V gene TRBV6-6, with D tentatively TRBD1 (6 bases). The CDR3 totals 17 residues. V was trimmed by 0 bases and J by 8 bases, leaving 17 bases between them. CDR1 and CDR2 (germline): MNHNY, SVGAGI (reference sequence). The CDR3 DNA is TGTGCCAGCAGTTACTCGATGTCCAGGGGAGGGGATTCACCCCTCCACTTT. This codes for CASSYSMSRGGDSPLHF.